The rows below give T cell receptor beta chains drawn from one sample of a study of CD8 T cells in Susac syndrome. TCRdb reanalysed the immunoSEQ multiplex PCR reads using MiXCR and keeps one entry per CDR3 protein. This table has 90,000 to 150,000 distinct CDR3 sequences, around 93% appearing once. The sequencing input was CD8+ T cells from PBMCs. All receptors derive from a human donor in good health. CDR3s include the opening cysteine and the closing phenylalanine or tryptophan. The D gene is left open where the match is weak. Rows may omit the clone size; those that give it use once, few, many or a size class.

>TRBV2|.|.|TRBJ2-7
TGTGCCAGCAGTACCACAGGGCGCCACTACGAGCAGTACTTC
CASSTTGRHYEQYF
>TRBV18|.|.|TRBJ2-3
TGTGCCAGCTCACAATTGGACAGTACAGATACGCAGTATTTT
CASSQLDSTDTQYF
>TRBV7-9|TRBD1|.|TRBJ2-7
TGTGCCAGCAGCTCCCGCGGGACAGGGAACTACGAGCAGTACTTC
CASSSRGTGNYEQYF
>TRBV12-3/TRBV12-4|.|.|TRBJ1-2
TGTGCCAGCAGTCGTGGGAGCGGCTACACCTTC
CASSRGSGYTF
>TRBV2|TRBD2|.|TRBJ2-1
TGTGCCAGCAGTCTTCTAGCGGGAGGCCGCGGTGAGCAGTTCTTC
CASSLLAGGRGEQFF
>TRBV14|.|.|TRBJ2-1
TGTGCCAGCAGCCCACTTCAGGGTTCCTACAATGAGCAGTTCTTC
CASSPLQGSYNEQFF
>TRBV29-1|.|.|TRBJ2-1
TGCAGCGTTGAAGGGGGAGAGAGCTCCTACAATGAGCAGTTCTTC
CSVEGGESSYNEQFF
>TRBV19|.|few|TRBJ2-1
TGTGCCAGTAGTACTGGGCCCTCGATGTACAATGAGCAGTTCTTC
CASSTGPSMYNEQFF
>TRBV10-3|.|.|TRBJ1-5
TGTGCCATCAGTGGAAGCTCAGGCAATCAGCCCCAGCATTTT
CAISGSSGNQPQHF
>TRBV12-3/TRBV12-4|.|.|TRBJ2-7
TGTGCCAGCAGTTACCAGGACGTCGGACCCTCCTACGAGCAGTACTTC
CASSYQDVGPSYEQYF
>TRBV24-1|.|once|TRBJ1-5
TGTGCCACCGAACTCCCGATACTTCTTTACAGCCCCCATAGCAATCAGCCCCAGCATTTT
CATELPILLYSPHSNQPQHF
>TRBV13|.|once|TRBJ1-2
TGTGCCAGCAGCTCCTCCGGGGCCAACTATGGCTACACCTTC
CASSSSGANYGYTF
>TRBV12-3/TRBV12-4|TRBD1|.|TRBJ1-2
TGTGCCAGCAGGGAGGGGACAGCGTCCTATGGCTACACCTTC
CASREGTASYGYTF
>TRBV4-3|.|.|TRBJ1-5
TGCGCCAGCAGCCAAGACAGGATTAGCAATCAGCCCCAGCATTTT
CASSQDRISNQPQHF
>TRBV20-1|.|.|TRBJ1-2
TGCAGTGCTAGAGGACAGGAATATGGCTACACCTTC
CSARGQEYGYTF
>TRBV19|TRBD1|.|TRBJ1-1
TGTGCCAGTAGTATGGACAGGACGAACACTGAAGCTTTCTTT
CASSMDRTNTEAFF
>TRBV6-2/TRBV6-3|TRBD1|once|TRBJ2-7
TGTGCCAGCAGCCCCTGGGGACAGGGGGCTTCCTACGAGCAGTACTTC
CASSPWGQGASYEQYF
>TRBV7-3|TRBD2|.|TRBJ2-2
TGTGCCAGCACCAGCGCCGGGACTAGCTCTACCGGGGAGCTGTTTTTT
CASTSAGTSSTGELFF
>TRBV18|.|few|TRBJ2-7
TGTGCCAGCTCACCACAACAGGGTAACGAGCAGTACTTC
CASSPQQGNEQYF
>TRBV30|.|once|TRBJ2-3
TGTGCCTGGAGTGGGGATTCAGATACGCAGTATTTT
CAWSGDSDTQYF
>TRBV4-1|TRBD2|.|TRBJ2-1
TGCGCCAGCAGCCAAGATCGCGAGCGGGAGACGTTCTTC
CASSQDRERETFF
>TRBV6-5|TRBD1|.|TRBJ1-4
TGTGCCAGCAGTTTCGTCCCGGGACAGGGAGGGGATGAAAAACTGTTTTTT
CASSFVPGQGGDEKLFF
>TRBV13|TRBD1|.|TRBJ2-7
TGTGCCAGCAGCTTAGTGGACAGGGTCCACGAGCAGTACTTC
CASSLVDRVHEQYF
>TRBV7-3|.|once|TRBJ2-5
TGTGCCAGCAGCTTATTAGGACGGAGTAACCAAGAGACCCAGTACTTC
CASSLLGRSNQETQYF
>TRBV5-1|.|.|TRBJ1-2
TGCGCCAGCAGCTCCGCTGGGAGATCCGGCTACACCTTC
CASSSAGRSGYTF
>TRBV6-5|.|.|TRBJ2-7
TGTGCCAGCAGTGCAACGGGCCCTTTTAGCGAGCAGTACTTC
CASSATGPFSEQYF
>TRBV24-1|.|.|TRBJ2-3
TGTGCCACCAGTGATGCTAGCACAGATACGCAGTATTTT
CATSDASTDTQYF
>TRBV9|.|.|TRBJ2-3
TGTGCCAGCAGCGTACCCGACGGTAGAGATACGCAGTATTTT
CASSVPDGRDTQYF
>TRBV24-1|TRBD1|few|TRBJ2-7
TGTGCCCCGGGGCCGGACAGGGGCTACGAGCAGTACTTC
CAPGPDRGYEQYF
>TRBV6-6|TRBD2|.|TRBJ2-3
TGTGCCAGCAGACCTAGCGGGACCCCAGATACGCAGTATTTT
CASRPSGTPDTQYF
>TRBV20-1|.|once|TRBJ1-4
TGCAGTGCTGGGGGGGATGGTCCTAAGGGGGAAAAACTGTTTTTT
CSAGGDGPKGEKLFF
>TRBV29-1|.|.|TRBJ1-1
TGCAGCGTTGAATATTCGGTCATGAACACTGAAGCTTTCTTT
CSVEYSVMNTEAFF
>TRBV29-1|TRBD1|.|TRBJ2-7
TGCAGCGTTCTACAGGGGACCGCTACCTACGAGCAGTACTTC
CSVLQGTATYEQYF
>TRBV7-2|.|.|TRBJ2-2
TGTGCCAGCAGCTTAGGGGCCACAGGGACCGGGGAGCTGTTTTTT
CASSLGATGTGELFF
>TRBV10-3|.|.|TRBJ2-5
TGTGCCATCAGTGAAACAACAGGACGGCAGTACGGGACCCAGTACTTC
CAISETTGRQYGTQYF
>TRBV4-3|TRBD1|.|TRBJ1-4
TGCGCCAGCAGCCGTATCGGACAGGGGGTGGGAGAAAAACTGTTTTTT
CASSRIGQGVGEKLFF
>TRBV30|TRBD2|.|TRBJ2-7
TGTGCCTTTAGCGGGAGGTACCACGAGCAGTACTTC
CAFSGRYHEQYF
>TRBV7-9|.|.|TRBJ2-4
TGTGCCAGCAGCTTAGTGGAGTGGGAAAACATTCAGTACTTC
CASSLVEWENIQYF
>TRBV5-5|.|.|TRBJ1-1
TGTGCCAGCAGCACGAGCCTTGAAGCTTTCTTT
CASSTSLEAFF
>TRBV5-6|.|.|TRBJ2-7
TGTGCCAGCAGCAAAATCGACGGGACACCCTACGAGCAGTACTTC
CASSKIDGTPYEQYF
>TRBV6-2/TRBV6-3|.|.|TRBJ2-7
TGTGTCACCTCCTGGGGGGCATCCTACGAGCAGTACTTC
CVTSWGASYEQYF
>TRBV5-6|.|.|TRBJ1-5
TGTGCCAGCAGCTTATCCGGTCCAAATCAGCCCCAGCATTTT
CASSLSGPNQPQHF
>TRBV30|TRBD1|.|TRBJ2-1
TGTGCCTGGAGTCCCGATGACAGGGGGCCTCAGTTCTTC
CAWSPDDRGPQFF
>TRBV7-2|.|.|TRBJ2-7
TGTGCCAGCAGCTTAGTCCCGCTAGGGACCTACGAGCAGTACTTC
CASSLVPLGTYEQYF
>TRBV27|TRBD2|.|TRBJ2-1
TGTGCCAGCAGTGTCGTAGCGGGGGGATACAATGAGCAGTTCTTC
CASSVVAGGYNEQFF
>TRBV19|.|.|TRBJ2-7
TGTGCCAGTAGCCTCAAGGCTATCTCCTACGAGCAGTACTTC
CASSLKAISYEQYF
>TRBV11-1|TRBD1|.|TRBJ1-1
TGTGCCAGCAGCTTTGGACAGGCTGAAGCTTTCTTT
CASSFGQAEAFF
>TRBV20-1|.|.|TRBJ1-2
TGCAGTGCTAGAGAGGTCGGCAGATTAGCTAACTATGGCTACACCTTC
CSAREVGRLANYGYTF
>TRBV4-1|.|.|TRBJ2-3
TGCGCCAGCAGCCTTTTTTTCACTGACGGCGGAACGCGCACAGATACGCAGTATTTT
CASSLFFTDGGTRTDTQYF
>TRBV6-2/TRBV6-3|.|.|TRBJ2-7
TGTGCCAGCAGTTACCGGGGAAGGAACGAGCAGTACTTC
CASSYRGRNEQYF
>TRBV15|TRBD1|.|TRBJ1-2
TGTGCCACCAGCATCCAGGGGGCGCATGGCTACACCTTC
CATSIQGAHGYTF
>TRBV18|.|.|TRBJ1-2
TGTGCCAGCTCACCCGCCCTTACAGGTGACTATGGCTACACCTTC
CASSPALTGDYGYTF
>TRBV14|.|.|TRBJ1-4
TGTGCCAGCAGCCAATCCCGGCATGCCCAAAAACTGTTTTTT
CASSQSRHAQKLFF
>TRBV19|TRBD1|.|TRBJ1-6
TGTGCCAGTAGTGCCGACAGGGGTCGGTCACCCCTCCACTTT
CASSADRGRSPLHF
>TRBV20-1|.|.|TRBJ2-2
TGCAGTGCTAGACGGGACAACGCGAACACCGGGGAGCTGTTTTTT
CSARRDNANTGELFF
>TRBV2|.|.|TRBJ2-2
TGTGCCAGCAGTGAAGGACAGGCGAAGGCCGGGGAGCTGTTTTTT
CASSEGQAKAGELFF
>TRBV7-2|.|.|TRBJ2-2
TGTGCCAGCAGGCCGGAGGTCCCCGGGGAGCTGTTTTTT
CASRPEVPGELFF